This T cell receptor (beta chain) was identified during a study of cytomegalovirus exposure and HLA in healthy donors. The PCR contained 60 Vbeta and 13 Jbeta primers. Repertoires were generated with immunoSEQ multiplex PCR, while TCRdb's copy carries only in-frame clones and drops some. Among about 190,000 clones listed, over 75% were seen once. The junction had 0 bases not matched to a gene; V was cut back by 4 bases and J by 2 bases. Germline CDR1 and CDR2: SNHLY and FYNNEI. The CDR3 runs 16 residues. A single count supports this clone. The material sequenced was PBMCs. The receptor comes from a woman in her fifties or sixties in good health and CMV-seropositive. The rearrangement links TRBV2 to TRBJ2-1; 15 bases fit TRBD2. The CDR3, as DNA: TGTGCCAGCAGTGGGACTAGCGGGGGGGCCTACAATGAGCAGTTCTTC. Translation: CASSGTSGGAYNEQFF.